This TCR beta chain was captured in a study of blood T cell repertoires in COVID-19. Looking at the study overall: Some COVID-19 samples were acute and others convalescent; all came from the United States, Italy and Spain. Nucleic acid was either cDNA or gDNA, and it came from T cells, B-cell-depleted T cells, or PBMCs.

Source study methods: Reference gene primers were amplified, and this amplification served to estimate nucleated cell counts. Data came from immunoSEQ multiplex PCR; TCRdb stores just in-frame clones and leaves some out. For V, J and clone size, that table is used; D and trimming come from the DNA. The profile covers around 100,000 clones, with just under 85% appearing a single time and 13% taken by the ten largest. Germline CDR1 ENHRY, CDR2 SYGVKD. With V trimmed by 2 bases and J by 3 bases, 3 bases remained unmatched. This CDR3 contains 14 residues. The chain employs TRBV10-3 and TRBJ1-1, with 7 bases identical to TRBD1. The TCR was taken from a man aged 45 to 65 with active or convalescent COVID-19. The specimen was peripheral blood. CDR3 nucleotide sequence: TGTGCCATCAGTGAGAACAGGGGAGACACTGAAGCTTTCTTT. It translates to CAISENRGDTEAFF.